The 30 T cell receptor beta chains given below trace back to one sample, sequenced in a study of T cell clonotyping in hematopoietic cell transplantation. Sequencing was performed with immunoSEQ multiplex PCR; in TCRdb, only in-frame clones are kept and a portion is missing. In the table there are approximately 26,000 clones, approximately 80% of which are singletons. This sample's time point: recipient sample about 28 days before transplant, after cytoreduction. Sequencing used peripheral blood mononuclear cells, obtained before stem cell transplant. All receptors come from a woman aged 55-70 years with acute myeloid leukemia. Some clones in this sample may be carry-over from other donors' samples.

J is TRBJ2-2 and V is TRBV11-3, with 11 positions matching TRBD2. The CDR3 consists of 17 residues. Germline assignment: CDR1 SGHNT and CDR2 YENEEA. Germline trimming cut 1 base from V and 2 bases from J; bases unmatched to any gene: 3. The CDR3 DNA follows: TGTGCCAGCAGCTTAGGCAGACTAGCGGGAAACACCGGGGAGCTGTTTTTT. It is translated as CASSLGRLAGNTGELFF.

The chain has TRBV2 and TRBJ2-1; D remains ambiguous. Per germline, CDR1 SNHLY and CDR2 FYNNEI. This CDR3 comprises 10 residues. Between the trimmed V and J ends, which lost 5 bases and 12 bases, there was a span of 8 bases. The CDR3 reads CASSSDGQFF. The DNA for the CDR3 is TGTGCCAGCAGTTCAGATGGGCAGTTCTTC. The complete variable domain, with remaining parts taken from reference TRBV2 and TRBJ2-1, reads EPEVTQTPSHQVTQMGQEVILRCVPISNHLYFYWYRQILGQKVEFLVSFYNNEISEKSEIFDDQFSVERPDGSNFTLKIRSTKLEDSAMYFCASSSDGQFFGPGTRLTVL.

This rearrangement joins TRBV6-5 to TRBJ1-2, with D possibly matching TRBD1 (6 bases). Trimming cost V 4 bases and J 4 bases, with 13 bases left between them. Looked up from germline, CDR1 is MNHEY and CDR2 is SVGAGI. This CDR3 has 14 amino acids. The CDR3 loop is CASSSSTGPYGYTF. The CDR3 coding sequence is TGTGCCAGCAGTTCGTCAACAGGGCCCTATGGCTACACCTTC.

This clone came up a few times. The chain joins TRBV28 to TRBJ1-2; D ambiguous. Germline V gene sequence: CDR1 MDHEN, CDR2 SYDVKM. The V gene lost 10 bases and the J gene lost 4 bases, with 13 bases spanning the gap. This CDR3 comprises 12 residues. The CDR3 reads CAIPRAPYGYTF. The CDR3 region has the DNA TGTGCCATCCCAAGGGCCCCCTATGGCTACACCTTC.

J is TRBJ2-7 and V is TRBV29-1; D may correspond to TRBD1 or TRBD2 (5 bases each). The V end lost 4 bases, the J end lost 0 bases, and 13 bases lay between the germline ends. The CDR3 is 14 residues long. Germline CDR1 SQVTM, CDR2 ANQGSEA. This CDR3 is CSVGRTSSSYEQYF. The CDR3 DNA reads TGCAGCGTTGGGAGGACATCGAGCTCCTACGAGCAGTACTTC.

The J gene is TRBJ2-3, the V gene TRBV5-1, with 9 bases that match TRBD2. Per the germline V gene, CDR1 is SGHRS and CDR2 is YFSETQ. This CDR3 spans 15 amino acids. With V trimmed by 4 bases and J by 4 bases, 7 bases remained unmatched. The CDR3 nucleotides read TGCGCCAGCAGCGATAGTAGCGGGGGCCCAGATACGCAGTATTTT. Its translation is CASSDSSGGPDTQYF.

The V call is TRBV29-1, the J call TRBJ1-2, with 9 bases lining up with TRBD1. Germline lookup yields CDR1 SQVTM and CDR2 ANQGSEA. This CDR3 spans 13 amino acids. V shed 6 bases, J shed 0 bases, and the junction held 2 bases outside the gene matches. The CDR3 DNA reads TGCAGCGTCGGGACAGGGCCTAACTATGGCTACACCTTC. As protein: CSVGTGPNYGYTF.

The chain couples TRBV5-4 to TRBJ2-2; possibly TRBD1 for D (8 bases). The CDR3 is 16 residues long. The V gene lost 4 bases and the J gene lost 5 bases, with 18 bases spanning the gap. From germline, CDR1 is SGHNT and CDR2 YYREEE (reference sequence). The CDR3 nucleotides are TGTGCCAGCAGCGGCAAGACAGGGGAGGGGACCGGGGAGCTGTTTTTT. Its translation is CASSGKTGEGTGELFF.

The chain couples TRBV4-1 to TRBJ2-7; a weak D match, TRBD2 (5 bases). The CDR3 totals 16 residues. From germline, CDR1 is MGHRA and CDR2 YSYEKL. V shed 0 bases and J shed 0 bases, with 12 bases lying between them. CDR3 coding DNA: TGCGCCAGCAGCCAAGATTTAGGGAGTTACTCCTACGAGCAGTACTTC. Translated, it gives CASSQDLGSYSYEQYF.

This clone was detected only a few times. The chain is built from TRBV5-5 and TRBJ2-4; D possibly matches TRBD1 or TRBD2 (5 bases each). Trimming removed 0 bases from V and 8 bases from J, with 15 bases in between. The CDR3 runs 15 residues. The germline V gene has CDR1 SGHKS and CDR2 YYEKEE (reference sequence). The CDR3 region is CASSLVAGTMDIQYF. In DNA, the CDR3 is TGTGCCAGCAGCTTGGTAGCAGGGACCATGGACATTCAGTACTTC.

V is TRBV19 and J is TRBJ2-5; 7 nucleotides line up with TRBD1. The CDR3 runs 15 residues. Germline V CDR1 and CDR2: LNHDA, SQIVND (reference sequence). V dropped 1 base and J dropped 2; count of bases not matched to a gene: 4. CDR3 bases: TGTGCCAGTAGTATAGTGGCAGGGGGACAAGAGACCCAGTACTTC. As protein: CASSIVAGGQETQYF. The full variable domain, in which reference TRBV19 and TRBJ2-5 provide the parts outside the CDR3, is DGGITQSPKYLFRKEGQNVTLSCEQNLNHDAMYWYRQDPGQGLRLIYYSQIVNDFQKGDIAEGYSVSREKKESFPLTVTSAQKNPTAFYLCASSIVAGGQETQYFGPGTRLLVL.

This clone appeared a single time. V is TRBV2 and J is TRBJ2-7, with TRBD1 matching over 8 bases. V was pared by 7 bases and J by 6 bases, with 5 bases of the junction left unmatched. Germline V gene lookup returns CDR1 SNHLY and CDR2 FYNNEI. There are 12 residues in the CDR3. CDR3 bases: TGTGCCAGCACCAGGACAGGGTCCGAGCAGTACTTC. This gives the protein CASTRTGSEQYF.

The V and J genes are TRBV7-9 and TRBJ1-5, with 9 nucleotides matching TRBD1. CDR3 length: 19 amino acids. Germline V gene sequence: CDR1 SEHNR, CDR2 FQNEAQ (reference sequence). With 4 bases clipped from V and 0 bases from J, the junction kept 13 bases outside the gene matches. In DNA, the CDR3 is TGTGCCAGCAGCTCTAGTATGGGACAGGGATTTGATAGCAATCAGCCCCAGCATTTT. Its protein is CASSSSMGQGFDSNQPQHF.

The chain uses TRBV10-3 and TRBJ2-7; the D gene is possibly TRBD2 (5 bases). This CDR3 has 15 residues. Germline CDR1 and CDR2: ENHRY and SYGVKD. V dropped 3 bases and J dropped 3 bases, with 15 bases sitting between them. CDR3 bases: TGTGCCATCAGTGAAGAGGGCAGGACCCTCTACGAGCAGTACTTC. Its protein product is CAISEEGRTLYEQYF.

This clone turned up a few times. Here the CDR3 reads CASSFRTGLGYTF. The DNA of the CDR3 is TGTGCCAGCAGTTTTCGGACAGGTCTCGGCTACACCTTC. The rearrangement joins TRBV27 to TRBJ1-2; 7 bases align to TRBD1. V was pared by 3 bases and J by 8 bases, with 6 bases of the junction left unmatched. This CDR3 has 13 amino acids. From germline, CDR1 is MNHEY and CDR2 SMNVEV (reference sequence).

The genes are TRBV19 and TRBJ2-5, with D maybe TRBD1 (5 bases). This CDR3 spans 13 amino acids. V was trimmed by 7 bases and J by 0 bases, leaving 9 bases between them. Germline V CDR1 and CDR2: LNHDA, SQIVND (reference sequence). CDR3 amino acids: CASIDSDQETQYF. CDR3 nucleotide sequence: TGTGCCAGTATTGACAGCGACCAAGAGACCCAGTACTTC.

V usage is TRBV19 and J usage is TRBJ2-3, with D hard to call. Germline-derived CDR1 and CDR2 are LNHDA and SQIVND (reference sequence). The CDR3 contains 11 residues. Trimming cost V 3 bases and J 7 bases, with 5 bases left between them. In DNA form, the CDR3 reads TGTGCCAGTAGTATTGCAAATACGCAGTATTTT. Amino acids: CASSIANTQYF.

The chain joins TRBV19 to TRBJ1-4; TRBD1 matches 10 bases. This CDR3 region has 15 residues. The germline V gene encodes CDR1 LNHDA and CDR2 SQIVND (reference sequence). V trimming: 7 bases; J trimming: 6 bases; junction bases outside the gene matches: 8. In DNA, the CDR3 is TGTGCCAGTATTCCCCGGACAGGGGGTTATGAAAAACTGTTTTTT. Residues: CASIPRTGGYEKLFF.

V is TRBV7-2 and J is TRBJ2-5; 13 nucleotides line up with TRBD2. CDR3 length equals 15 residues. Germline CDR1 and CDR2: SGHTA and FQGNSA. The trim removed 6 bases at V and 6 bases at J, leaving 7 bases unmatched. The CDR3 DNA is TGTGCCAGCAGTTCACTAGCGGGGGGGTCACAGACCCAGTACTTC. Amino acids: CASSSLAGGSQTQYF.

The chain is built from TRBV6-5 and TRBJ1-2; a possible D gene is TRBD1 (6 bases). Germline CDR1 is MNHEY and CDR2 is SVGAGI. The V gene lost 2 bases and the J gene lost 4 bases, with 14 bases spanning the gap. This CDR3 contains 15 residues. The CDR3 DNA reads as TGTGCCAGCAGTTACAGAACAGGGAAGAGCTATGGCTACACCTTC. Amino acid sequence: CASSYRTGKSYGYTF.

The CDR3 loop is CASSPGTSGTPYEQYF. CDR3 nucleotide sequence: TGTGCCAGTAGTCCCGGGACTAGCGGGACCCCCTACGAGCAGTACTTC. J is TRBJ2-7 and V is TRBV19; 13 nucleotides match TRBD2. V shed 5 bases, J shed 2 bases, and the junction held 6 bases outside the gene matches. The CDR3 has 16 residues. Looked up from germline, CDR1 is LNHDA and CDR2 is SQIVND (reference sequence).

The chain carries TRBV7-8 and TRBJ1-2; possible D gene TRBD1, 6 bases. CDR3 size: 15 residues. The V and J ends lost 7 bases and 9 bases respectively, with 24 bases between them. From germline, CDR1 is SGHVS and CDR2 FQNEAQ. The CDR3, as DNA: TGTGCCAGCACCTCAACCGGGACAAATTTTCTGAGCTACACCTTC. It specifies CASTSTGTNFLSYTF.

In its sample, this clone was seen a few times. The chain uses TRBV5-1 and TRBJ2-5; no definite D call. Per the germline V gene, CDR1 is SGHRS and CDR2 is YFSETQ. This CDR3 is built from 13 residues. Deletions cut 0 bases from V and 0 bases from J, with 3 bases between. The CDR3 nucleotides are TGCGCCAGCAGCTTGGGTTACCAAGAGACCCAGTACTTC. Translated: CASSLGYQETQYF. Using reference TRBV5-1 and TRBJ2-5 for the parts outside the CDR3, the full variable domain is KAGVTQTPRYLIKTRGQQVTLSCSPISGHRSVSWYQQTPGQGLQFLFEYFSETQRNKGNFPGRFSGRQFSNSRSEMNVSTLELGDSALYLCASSLGYQETQYFGPGTRLLVL.

V usage is TRBV7-9 and J usage is TRBJ2-7, with D possibly being TRBD1 (6 bases). Trimming left V 7 bases short and J 5 bases short, with 21 bases between. This CDR3 has 15 amino acids. Germline CDR1 and CDR2: SEHNR and FQNEAQ (reference sequence). The DNA for the CDR3 is TGTGCCAGCACCTTCCAGGGGTACAGCGGCGACGAGCAGTACTTC. Amino acid sequence: CASTFQGYSGDEQYF.

V gene TRBV2 combines with J gene TRBJ1-2, with 7 bases fitting TRBD1. Germline V gives CDR1 SNHLY, CDR2 FYNNEI. Trimming removed 7 bases from V and 1 base from J; junction bases left unmatched: 15. This CDR3 region has 17 residues. CDR3 in amino acids: CASTEGASATLNYGYTF. In DNA form, the CDR3 reads TGTGCCAGCACCGAGGGGGCGTCGGCGACCCTTAACTATGGCTACACCTTC.

This chain joins TRBV18 and TRBJ2-7; D call uncertain. This CDR3 region has 14 residues. The germline gives CDR1 KGHSH, CDR2 LQKENI. V was pared by 8 bases and J by 4 bases, with 18 bases between. This chain's CDR3 is CASTTLENSYEQYF. DNA for the CDR3: TGTGCCAGCACCACGCTGGAAAACTCTTACGAGCAGTACTTC. Full variable domain (remainder filled in from reference TRBV18 and TRBJ2-7): NAGVMQNPRHLVRRRGQEARLRCSPMKGHSHVYWYRQLPEEGLKFMVYLQKENIIDESGMPKERFSAEFPKEGPSILRIQQVVRGDSAAYFCASTTLENSYEQYFGPGTRLTVT.

The CDR3 nucleotides are TGTGCCAGCAGTCCCTTGGCGGGACTAGGAGATGAGCAGTTCTTC. Translated, it gives CASSPLAGLGDEQFF. The chain couples TRBV27 to TRBJ2-1, with TRBD2 matching over 8 bases. CDR1 MNHEY and CDR2 SMNVEV come from the germline V gene (reference sequence). This CDR3 is 15 amino acids long. V was pared by 5 bases and J by 8 bases, with 11 bases of the junction left unmatched.

V and J are TRBV5-8 and TRBJ2-7; weak D call: TRBD1 (6 bases). V dropped 4 bases and J dropped 9 bases, with 17 bases sitting between them. CDR1 and CDR2 (germline): SGHTS, YDEGEE. CDR3 length: 13 residues. The CDR3: CASSKTGRSGQYF. The CDR3 nucleotides read TGTGCCAGCAGCAAGACAGGACGGTCGGGGCAGTACTTC.

The V gene is TRBV5-4, the J gene TRBJ2-7, with TRBD2 matching 12 bases. Germline CDR1 SGHNT, CDR2 YYREEE (reference sequence). Unmatched junction bases numbered 5, after V lost 4 bases and J lost 3 bases. CDR3 length: 15 residues. The CDR3 DNA follows: TGTGCCAGCAGCCTCCAGACTAGCGGGGGCTACGAGCAGTACTTC. Translation gives CASSLQTSGGYEQYF.

In DNA, the CDR3 is TGTGCCAGCAGCTCAGGACAGGGTGAAGCTTTCTTT. This codes for CASSSGQGEAFF. The V call is TRBV6-6, the J call TRBJ1-1; TRBD1 matches 8 bases. The germline V gene encodes CDR1 MNHNY and CDR2 SVGAGI (reference sequence). This CDR3 comprises 12 residues. Trimming took 6 bases from V and 7 from J; bases not matched to a gene: 4.